The source of this T cell receptor (beta chain) is a study of breast tumors, draining lymph nodes, adjacent tissues. General observations from the study: That most tumor T cells come from lymph nodes remained unproven. Luminal-like breast cancer showed significantly higher tumor–nontumor repertoire similarity than basal-like. Tumor repertoires ranked between lymph nodes and nontumor tissue in diversity, with V and J gene preferences. Most tumor T cells seemingly derive from lymph node, then expand in tumor.

Axillary draining lymph nodes of breast cancer patients supplied the node samples. TCRdb redid the calling of the multiplex PCR reads with MiXCR, one entry per CDR3 protein. The sample gives around 250,000 distinct CDR3 sequences, approximately 36% of which show up once; 3% to 4.5% is in the top ten. Trimming removed 4 bases from V and 4 bases from J; junction bases left unmatched: 9. Germline values: CDR1 MNHEY, CDR2 SVGAGI. CDR3 length: 17 amino acids. In the case of this clonotype: Its antigen is as yet unknown.

J is TRBJ2-3 and V is TRBV6-5; 12 positions match TRBD2. The receptor was isolated from a female donor with breast cancer. Some clones in this sample may be carry-over from other donors' samples. Input material: axillary lymph node tissue. The CDR3 sequence is CASSFSGSSGRADTQYF. CDR3 nucleotide sequence: TGTGCCAGCAGTTTCTCCGGCTCTAGCGGGAGGGCAGATACGCAGTATTTT.